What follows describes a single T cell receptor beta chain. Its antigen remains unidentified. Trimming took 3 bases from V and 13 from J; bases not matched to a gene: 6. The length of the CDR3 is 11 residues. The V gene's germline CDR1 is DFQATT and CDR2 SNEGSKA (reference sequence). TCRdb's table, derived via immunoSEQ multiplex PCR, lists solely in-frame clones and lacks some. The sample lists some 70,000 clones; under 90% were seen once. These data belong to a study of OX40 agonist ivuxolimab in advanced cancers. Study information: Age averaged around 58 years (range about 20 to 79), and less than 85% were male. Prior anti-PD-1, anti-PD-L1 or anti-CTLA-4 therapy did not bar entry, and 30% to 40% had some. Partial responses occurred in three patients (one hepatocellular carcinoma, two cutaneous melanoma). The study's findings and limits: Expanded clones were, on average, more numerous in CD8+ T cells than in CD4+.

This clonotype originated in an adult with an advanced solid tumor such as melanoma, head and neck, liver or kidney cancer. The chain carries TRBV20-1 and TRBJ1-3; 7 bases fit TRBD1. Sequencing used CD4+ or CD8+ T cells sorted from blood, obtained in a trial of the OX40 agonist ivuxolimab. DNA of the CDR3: TGCAGTGCTAGCTCGGGACAGAGAATATATTTT. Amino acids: CSASSGQRIYF.